The source of this T cell receptor (beta chain) is a study of blood T cell repertoires in COVID-19. Study-wide context: Both acute and convalescent COVID-19 samples were obtained from the United States, Italy and Spain. PBMCs, B-cell-depleted T cells, or T cells provided the cDNA or gDNA that made up the material.

Original processing methods: Reference gene primer amplification gave estimated nucleated cell counts. The data were produced by immunoSEQ multiplex PCR, yet TCRdb's version contains in-frame clones alone and is incomplete. The V and J calls and the clone size are those of that table, but D and trimming were determined from the DNA. This sample has about 250,000 clones, with 88% found just once. Concerning this clone itself: Other DNA sequences within the sample encode an identical CDR3.

The CDR3 loop spans 12 amino acids. The germline V gene encodes CDR1 GTSNPN and CDR2 SVGIG (reference sequence). V gave up 4 bases and J gave up 1 base, with 8 bases separating them. The TCR comes from a woman aged 40 to 55 who had recovered from COVID-19. The sample consisted of peripheral blood. The chain combines TRBV30 with TRBJ2-7, with TRBD2 as a possible D gene (5 bases). CDR3 sequence (DNA): TGTGCCTGGACGACGGGGTCCTACGAGCAGTACTTC. Protein: CAWTTGSYEQYF.